This T cell receptor beta chain was observed in a study of T-cell memory formation after mild COVID-19. Study as a whole: Largely donor-specific sequence clusters came from two donors. General study results and limits: Contracting clones localized mainly to CM and EM when CD4+ and mainly to EMRA when CD8+.

With regard to this clonotype: The antigen remains undetermined.

TCRdb independently ran MiXCR on the 5' RACE reads; one entry per CDR3 protein. The sample contains a few hundred thousand distinct CDR3 sequences, approximately 27% of which appear only once. V was clipped by 2 bases and J by 5 bases, with 15 bases between them. Germline assignment: CDR1 ENHRY and CDR2 SYGVKD. The CDR3 covers 15 residues. This TCR was sampled from an adult woman who had mild COVID-19 (a few samples of this study predate the infection). Cell type and time point are not known. The rearrangement links TRBV10-3 to TRBJ1-1; TRBD1 is a possible D gene (6 bases). The sequenced sample consisted of PBMCs or a T cell subset sorted from them (not recorded which). The CDR3 spells CAISEPGAGRTEAFF. The DNA of the CDR3 is TGTGCCATCAGTGAGCCGGGGGCAGGGCGTACTGAAGCTTTCTTT.